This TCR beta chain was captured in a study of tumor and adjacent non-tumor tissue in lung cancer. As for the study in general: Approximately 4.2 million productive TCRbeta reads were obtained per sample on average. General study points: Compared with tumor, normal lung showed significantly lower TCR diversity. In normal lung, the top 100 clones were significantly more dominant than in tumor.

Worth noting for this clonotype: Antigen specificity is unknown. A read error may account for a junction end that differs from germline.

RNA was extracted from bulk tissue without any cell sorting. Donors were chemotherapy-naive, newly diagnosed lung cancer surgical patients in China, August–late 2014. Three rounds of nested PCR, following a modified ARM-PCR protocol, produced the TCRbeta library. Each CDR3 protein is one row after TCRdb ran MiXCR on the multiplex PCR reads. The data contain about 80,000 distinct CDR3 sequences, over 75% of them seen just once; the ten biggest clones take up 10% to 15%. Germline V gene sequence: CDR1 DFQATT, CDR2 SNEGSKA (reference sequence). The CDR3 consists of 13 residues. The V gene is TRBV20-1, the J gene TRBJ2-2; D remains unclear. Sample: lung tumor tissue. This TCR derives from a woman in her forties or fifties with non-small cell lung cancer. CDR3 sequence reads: CNARERPYGELFF. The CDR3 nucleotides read TGCAATGCTAGAGAGCGCCCGTACGGGGAGCTGTTTTTT.